These 11 T cell receptor beta chains were sequenced from one sample in a study of cytomegalovirus exposure and HLA in healthy donors. Measured with immunoSEQ multiplex PCR; TCRdb has only the in-frame clones, and not every one. The data contain about 330,000 clones, 87% of them singletons. The sample taken for sequencing was PBMCs. These receptors originate from a woman in her twenties or thirties in good health and CMV-seropositive.

V gene TRBV27 combines with J gene TRBJ2-7; D is perhaps TRBD1 (6 bases). The CDR3 has 15 residues. From germline, CDR1 is MNHEY and CDR2 SMNVEV (reference sequence). The germline V and J ends were trimmed by 5 bases and 2 bases, with 16 bases remaining between them. The CDR3 here is CASSPETGSTYEQYF. The CDR3 bases are TGTGCCAGCAGTCCCGAAACAGGGAGCACCTACGAGCAGTACTTC.

As DNA, the CDR3 is TGTGCCAGCAGCGCCCCGCCTACAGGGGGCAAGGCAACTAATGAAAAACTGTTTTTT. This encodes CASSAPPTGGKATNEKLFF. The chain employs TRBV7-9 and TRBJ1-4; 9 nucleotides line up with TRBD1. The germline gives CDR1 SEHNR, CDR2 FQNEAQ (reference sequence). The CDR3 is 19 amino acids. The V segment lost 5 bases and the J segment 0 bases; nucleotides outside the gene matches: 13.

This clone appeared a single time. The genes are TRBV5-1 and TRBJ1-4; D uncertain. There are 17 residues in the CDR3. The V end was cut by 1 base, the J end by 0 bases, with 13 bases between. Per germline, CDR1 SGHRS and CDR2 YFSETQ. CDR3 protein: CASSLLPQIATNEKLFF. CDR3 sequence (DNA): TGCGCCAGCAGCTTGCTACCCCAGATCGCAACTAATGAAAAACTGTTTTTT.

The V call is TRBV6-1, the J call TRBJ2-7; 9 nucleotides match TRBD1. V shed 2 bases and J 3 bases; nucleotides not matched to a gene: 14. The CDR3 is made up of 18 amino acids. Germline lookup yields CDR1 MNHNS and CDR2 SASEGT. The CDR3, as DNA: TGTGCCAGCAGTGAATCGCCGGTCCCCGGACAGGGGATCTACGAGCAGTACTTC. Translated: CASSESPVPGQGIYEQYF.

The chain couples TRBV10-3 to TRBJ2-1; TRBD1 matches at 7 bases. This CDR3 contains 14 residues. V was clipped by 2 bases and J by 4 bases; unmatched bases: 2. The germline gives CDR1 ENHRY, CDR2 SYGVKD. CDR3 coding DNA: TGTGCCATCAGTGAGCGGGACAGTTACAATGAGCAGTTCTTC. Protein: CAISERDSYNEQFF.

The CDR3 sequence is CASSFDRLSYGYTF. CDR3 nucleotides: TGTGCCAGCAGTTTCGACCGTCTGAGCTATGGCTACACCTTC. This chain joins TRBV27 and TRBJ1-2; D ambiguous. V was trimmed by 3 bases and J by 4 bases, leaving 12 bases between them. The V gene's germline CDR1 is MNHEY and CDR2 SMNVEV (reference sequence). The length of the CDR3 is 14 residues.

This sequence joins TRBV12-5 and TRBJ2-1, with TRBD2 identical over 7 bases. CDR1 and CDR2 from the germline V gene are LGHNT and FRNRAP. The CDR3 extends over 18 amino acids. V dropped 0 bases and J dropped 4; count of bases not matched to a gene: 12. For the CDR3, the DNA is TGTGCTAGTGGTTTGGTACAAGACGGGACTAATGTGTACAATGAGCAGTTCTTC. Protein product: CASGLVQDGTNVYNEQFF.

The chain employs TRBV5-1 and TRBJ2-2; a weak D match, TRBD1 (6 bases). The CDR3 runs to 16 residues. Germline values: CDR1 SGHRS, CDR2 YFSETQ. V was pared by 1 base and J by 2 bases, with 12 bases between. The CDR3 DNA follows: TGCGCCAGCAGCTTGAGGGCAGGGGAAAACACCGGGGAGCTGTTTTTT. Its protein is CASSLRAGENTGELFF.

J is TRBJ2-1 and V is TRBV14; no reliable D call. The germline gives CDR1 SGHDN, CDR2 FVKESK. CDR3 length: 12 residues. The V and J ends lost 4 bases and 4 bases respectively, with 5 bases between them. The DNA of the CDR3 is TGTGCCAGCAGCCCCCATTACAATGAGCAGTTCTTC. Its translation: CASSPHYNEQFF.

J is TRBJ2-3 and V is TRBV4-2; D may be TRBD1 (6 bases). V lost 4 bases and J lost 2, with 19 bases in between. The CDR3 spans 17 residues. The V gene's germline CDR1 is LGHNA and CDR2 YNFKEQ. In DNA, the CDR3 is TGTGCCAGCAGCCCTCTTGGGGGCTCGGTTTACACAGATACGCAGTATTTT. Protein sequence: CASSPLGGSVYTDTQYF.

The count of this clone is one. V is TRBV9 and J is TRBJ2-1, with 9 bases fitting TRBD2. Germline V lookup: CDR1 SGDLS, CDR2 YYNGEE. This CDR3 has 17 amino acids. V dropped 7 bases and J dropped 10; count of bases not matched to a gene: 21. DNA for the CDR3: TGTGCCAGCTCTTCAACTGACGCTAGCGGGGCCGGGGGAGAGCAGTTCTTC. Translated: CASSSTDASGAGGEQFF.